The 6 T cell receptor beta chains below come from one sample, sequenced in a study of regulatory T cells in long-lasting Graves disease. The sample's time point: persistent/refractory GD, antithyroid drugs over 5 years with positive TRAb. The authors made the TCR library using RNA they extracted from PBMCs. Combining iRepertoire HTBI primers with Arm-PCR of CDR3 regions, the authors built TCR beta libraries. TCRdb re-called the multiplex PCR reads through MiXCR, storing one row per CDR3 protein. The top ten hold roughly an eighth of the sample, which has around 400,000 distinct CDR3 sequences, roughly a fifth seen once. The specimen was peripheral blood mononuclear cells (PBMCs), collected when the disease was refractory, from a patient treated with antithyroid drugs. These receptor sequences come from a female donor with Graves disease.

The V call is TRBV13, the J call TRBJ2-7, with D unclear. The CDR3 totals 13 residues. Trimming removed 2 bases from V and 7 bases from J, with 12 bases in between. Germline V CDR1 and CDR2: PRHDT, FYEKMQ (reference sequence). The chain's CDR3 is CASSLNKGREQYF. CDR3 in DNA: TGTGCCAGCAGCTTAAATAAGGGCAGGGAGCAGTACTTC.

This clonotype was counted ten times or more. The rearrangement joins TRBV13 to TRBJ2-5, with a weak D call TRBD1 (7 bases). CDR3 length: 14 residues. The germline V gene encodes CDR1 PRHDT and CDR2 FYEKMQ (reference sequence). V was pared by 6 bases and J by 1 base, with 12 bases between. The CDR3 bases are TGTGCCAGCAGGACTCAGGGGGGCCAAGAGACCCAGTACTTC. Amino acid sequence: CASRTQGGQETQYF.

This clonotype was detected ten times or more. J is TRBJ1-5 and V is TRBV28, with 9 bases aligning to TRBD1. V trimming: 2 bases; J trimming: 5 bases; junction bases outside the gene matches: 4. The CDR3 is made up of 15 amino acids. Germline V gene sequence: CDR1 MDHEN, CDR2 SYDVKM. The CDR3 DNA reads TGTGCCAGCAGTTTAGAACAGGGGGCGCATCAGCCCCAGCATTTT. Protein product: CASSLEQGAHQPQHF.

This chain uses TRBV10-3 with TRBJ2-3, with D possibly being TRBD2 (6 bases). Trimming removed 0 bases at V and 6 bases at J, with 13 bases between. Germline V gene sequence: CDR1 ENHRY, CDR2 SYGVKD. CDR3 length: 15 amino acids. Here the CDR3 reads CAISESSGEADTQYF. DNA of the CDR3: TGTGCCATCAGTGAGTCGTCGGGAGAGGCGGATACGCAGTATTTT.

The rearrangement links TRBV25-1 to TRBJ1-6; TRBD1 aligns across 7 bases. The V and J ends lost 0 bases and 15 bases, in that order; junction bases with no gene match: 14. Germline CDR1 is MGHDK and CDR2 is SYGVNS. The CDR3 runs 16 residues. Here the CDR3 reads CASSEYYGQGVENLHF. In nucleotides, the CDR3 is TGTGCCAGCAGTGAATATTATGGTCAGGGGGTAGAAAACCTCCACTTT. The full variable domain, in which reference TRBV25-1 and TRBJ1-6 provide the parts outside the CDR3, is EADIYQTPRYLVIGTGKKITLECSQTMGHDKMYWYQQDPGMELHLIHYSYGVNSTEKGDLSSESTVSRIRTEHFPLTLESARPSHTSQYLCASSEYYGQGVENLHFGNGTRLTVT.

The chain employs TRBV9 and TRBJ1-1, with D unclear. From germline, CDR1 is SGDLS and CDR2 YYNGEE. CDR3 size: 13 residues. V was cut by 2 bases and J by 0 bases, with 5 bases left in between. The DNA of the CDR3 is TGTGCCAGCAGCGTCCACGTGAACACTGAAGCTTTCTTT. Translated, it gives CASSVHVNTEAFF.